This TCR beta chain was identified during a study of cytomegalovirus exposure and HLA in healthy donors. Broader study findings: Sequences of the TCR beta chain were said to predict the HLA-A and HLA-B alleles of most subjects accurately. Both high specificity and high sensitivity reportedly marked the classifier's diagnosis of cytomegalovirus status.

About this clone itself: Its antigen is currently unknown.

The PCR used 60 Vbeta and 13 Jbeta primers. This table comes from immunoSEQ multiplex PCR, and its TCRdb copy is limited to in-frame clones, with some not included. Seen here are some 200,000 clones, over 65% observed once, and the top ten hold around 2.5%. The CDR3 sequence is 15 residues long. Germline CDR1 is MDHEN and CDR2 is SYDVKM. Trimming shortened V by 2 bases and J by 9 bases, and 14 bases separated the two germline ends. The sample consisted of PBMCs. This clonotype originated in a woman between 50 and 59 years old in good health and CMV-seropositive. The rearrangement uses TRBV28 and TRBJ1-6; tentatively, D is TRBD1 (5 bases). This chain's CDR3 is CASSLTGGRRSPLHF. The CDR3 coding sequence is TGTGCCAGCAGTTTAACCGGGGGTCGGCGTTCACCCCTCCACTTT. The full variable domain, with the rest looked up from reference TRBV28 and TRBJ1-6, is DVKVTQSSRYLVKRTGEKVFLECVQDMDHENMFWYRQDPGLGLRLIYFSYDVKMKEKGDIPEGYSVSREKKERFSLILESASTNQTSMYLCASSLTGGRRSPLHFGNGTRLTVT.